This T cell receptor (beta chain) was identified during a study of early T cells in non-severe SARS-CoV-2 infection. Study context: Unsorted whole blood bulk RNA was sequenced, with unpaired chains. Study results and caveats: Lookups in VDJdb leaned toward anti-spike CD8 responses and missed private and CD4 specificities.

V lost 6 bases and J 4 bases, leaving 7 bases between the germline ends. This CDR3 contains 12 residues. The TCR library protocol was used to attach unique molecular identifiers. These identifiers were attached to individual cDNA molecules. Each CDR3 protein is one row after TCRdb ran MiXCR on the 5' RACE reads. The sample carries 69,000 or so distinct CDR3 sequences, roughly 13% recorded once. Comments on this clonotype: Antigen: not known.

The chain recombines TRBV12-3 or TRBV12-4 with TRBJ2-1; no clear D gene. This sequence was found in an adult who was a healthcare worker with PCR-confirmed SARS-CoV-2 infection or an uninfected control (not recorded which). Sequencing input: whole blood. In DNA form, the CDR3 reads TGTGCCAGCAGCCAACTGTACAATGAGCAGTTCTTC. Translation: CASSQLYNEQFF.